The clone carrying this T cell receptor beta chain counts as medium-sized (0.01 to 0.1%) by frequency. The antigen is undetermined. These data belong to a study of CXCR3-negative and CXCR3-positive naive CD8 T cells. Regarding the study as a whole: Freshly isolated PBMCs were used in most assays, given partial CXCR3 loss after freezing. TRB CDR3s of CXCR3-positive naive cells were more hydrophobic than those of CXCR3-negative naive cells.

UMI-labeled TRB cDNA libraries were prepared by 5' RACE. TCRdb re-called the 5' RACE reads, yielding one record per CDR3 amino acid sequence without DNA. The repertoire table contains under 10,000 distinct CDR3 sequences. The V gene's germline CDR1 is DFQATT and CDR2 SNEGSKA (reference sequence). The CDR3 contains 12 residues. This rearrangement joins TRBV20-1 to TRBJ1-5. Sequences were obtained from naive CXCR3- CD8+ T cells from blood. Subset specified: CD45RO-CCR7+CD27+CD95- naive CD8+ T cells lacking CXCR3 (TNR3-). This TCR derives from a human donor in good health. Some clones in this sample may be carry-over from other donors' samples. CDR3 sequence: CSARDVNQPQHF.